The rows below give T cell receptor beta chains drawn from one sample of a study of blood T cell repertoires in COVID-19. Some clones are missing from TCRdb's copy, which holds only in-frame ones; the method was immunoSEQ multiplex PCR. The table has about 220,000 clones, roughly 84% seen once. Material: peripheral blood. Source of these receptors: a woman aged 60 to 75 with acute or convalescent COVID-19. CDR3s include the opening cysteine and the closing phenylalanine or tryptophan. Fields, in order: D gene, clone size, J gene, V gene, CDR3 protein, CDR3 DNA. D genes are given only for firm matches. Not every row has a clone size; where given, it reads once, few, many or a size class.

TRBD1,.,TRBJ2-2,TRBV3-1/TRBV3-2,CASSSRTGATGELFF,TGTGCCAGCAGCTCCCGGACAGGGGCGACCGGGGAGCTGTTTTTT
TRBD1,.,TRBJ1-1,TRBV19,CASRGGRTGTFMNTEAFF,TGTGCCAGTAGGGGGGGGCGGACAGGGACTTTCATGAACACTGAAGCTTTCTTT
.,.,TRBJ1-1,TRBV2,CASSDFGGLAFF,TGTGCCAGCAGTGATTTCGGAGGGTTGGCTTTCTTT
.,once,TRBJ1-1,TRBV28,CASSSPPGGGGTEAFF,TGTGCCAGCAGTTCCCCCCCCGGGGGAGGAGGGACTGAAGCTTTCTTT
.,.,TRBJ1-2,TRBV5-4,CASSSAGGVNYGYTF,TGTGCCAGCAGCTCTGCGGGAGGGGTCAACTATGGCTACACCTTC
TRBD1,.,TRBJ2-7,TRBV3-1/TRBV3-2,CASSPQGTIYEQYF,TGTGCCAGCAGCCCACAGGGGACAATCTACGAGCAGTACTTC
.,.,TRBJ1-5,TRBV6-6,CASSYRVVGNQPQHF,TGTGCCAGCAGTTACCGGGTAGTTGGCAATCAGCCCCAGCATTTT
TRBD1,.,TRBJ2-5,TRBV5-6,CASSLGGGTGHRETQYF,TGTGCCAGCAGCTTGGGAGGGGGGACAGGGCATCGAGAGACCCAGTACTTC
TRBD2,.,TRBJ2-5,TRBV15,CATSRGATSTETQYF,TGTGCCACCAGCAGAGGGGCGACTAGCACGGAGACCCAGTACTTC
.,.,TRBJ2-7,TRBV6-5,CASSSQEQGPREQYF,TGTGCCAGCAGTTCTCAGGAACAGGGACCTCGCGAGCAGTACTTC
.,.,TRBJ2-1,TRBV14,CASSRDTVYNEQFF,TGTGCCAGCAGCCGGGACACCGTTTACAATGAGCAGTTCTTC
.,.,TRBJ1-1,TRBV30,CAWSASISGAFF,TGTGCCTGGAGTGCAAGCATATCGGGAGCTTTCTTT
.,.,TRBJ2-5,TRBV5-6,CASSLGAGWETQYF,TGTGCCAGCAGCTTGGGGGCGGGGTGGGAGACCCAGTACTTC
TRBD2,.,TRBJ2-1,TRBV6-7,CASSYSSGGNYEQFF,TGTGCCAGCAGTTACTCGAGCGGGGGTAACTATGAGCAGTTCTTC
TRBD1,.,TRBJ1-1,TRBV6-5,CASRIWTGTEAFF,TGTGCCAGCAGAATCTGGACAGGGACCGAAGCTTTCTTT
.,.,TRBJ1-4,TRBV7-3,CASSVYISPEKLFF,TGTGCCAGCAGCGTCTATATATCCCCTGAAAAACTGTTTTTT
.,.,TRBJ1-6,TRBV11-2,CASSALVGTWGSPLHF,TGTGCCAGCAGCGCCCTCGTTGGGACTTGGGGTTCACCCCTCCACTTT
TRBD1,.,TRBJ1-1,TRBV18,CASSRTGQGGSTEAFF,TGTGCCAGCTCACGGACAGGACAGGGCGGGTCCACTGAAGCTTTCTTT
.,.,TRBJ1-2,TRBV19,CASSDVAAGWGNYGYTF,TGTGCCAGTAGCGACGTAGCTGCAGGGTGGGGAAACTATGGCTACACCTTC
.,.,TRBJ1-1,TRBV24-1,CATSEPDTRDTEAFF,TGTGCCACCAGTGAGCCTGATACGAGGGACACTGAAGCTTTCTTT
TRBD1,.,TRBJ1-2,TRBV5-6,CASREGQGAYGYTF,TGTGCCAGCAGAGAGGGGCAGGGGGCTTATGGCTACACCTTC
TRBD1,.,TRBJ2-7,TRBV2,CASSVQGGPYEQYF,TGTGCCAGCAGTGTACAGGGGGGTCCCTACGAGCAGTACTTC
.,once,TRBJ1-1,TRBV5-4,CASSFGQLNTEAFF,TGTGCCAGCAGCTTCGGACAGCTGAACACTGAAGCTTTCTTT
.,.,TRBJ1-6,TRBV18,CASSPPGGGPRHF,TGTGCCAGCTCACCACCGGGAGGTGGGCCTCGCCACTTT
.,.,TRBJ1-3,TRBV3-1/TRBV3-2,CASSQDRARGNTIYF,TGTGCCAGCAGCCAAGATCGAGCTCGGGGAAACACCATATATTTT
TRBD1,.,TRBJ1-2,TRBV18,CASSPGQGGNYGYTF,TGTGCCAGCTCACCCGGACAGGGGGGGAACTATGGCTACACCTTC
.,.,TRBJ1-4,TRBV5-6,CASSFRGEKLFF,TGTGCCAGCAGCTTCAGGGGTGAAAAACTGTTTTTT
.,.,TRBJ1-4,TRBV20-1,CSASAGHNNEKLFF,TGCAGTGCTAGTGCGGGACATAATAATGAAAAACTGTTTTTT
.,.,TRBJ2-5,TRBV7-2,CASSLVSLTETQYF,TGTGCCAGCAGCTTAGTCTCACTCACAGAGACCCAGTACTTC
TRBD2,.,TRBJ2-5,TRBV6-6,CASSPPGRGAVQETQYF,TGTGCCAGCAGTCCCCCCGGGCGGGGGGCGGTCCAAGAGACCCAGTACTTC
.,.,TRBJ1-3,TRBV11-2,CASSFLMGGSGNTIYF,TGTGCCAGCAGCTTTCTAATGGGGGGTTCAGGAAACACCATATATTTT
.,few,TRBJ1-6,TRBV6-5,CAAARPPLHF,TGTGCCGCGGCTAGGCCACCCCTCCACTTT
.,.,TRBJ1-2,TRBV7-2,CASSRFEDYGYTF,TGTGCCAGCAGCAGATTCGAGGACTATGGCTACACCTTC
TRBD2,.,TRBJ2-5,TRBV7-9,CASSLIAASGETQYF,TGTGCCAGCAGCTTGATCGCCGCTAGCGGGGAGACCCAGTACTTC
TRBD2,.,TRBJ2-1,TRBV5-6,CASSGGGTSYNEQFF,TGTGCCAGCAGCGGCGGGGGGACTAGCTACAATGAGCAGTTCTTC
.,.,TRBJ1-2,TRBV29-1,CSSNPQLQGFRDYGYTF,TGCAGCTCCAACCCGCAGCTCCAGGGTTTTCGTGACTATGGCTACACCTTC
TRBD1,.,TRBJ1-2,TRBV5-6,CASSKWTGDYGYTF,TGTGCCAGCAGCAAATGGACAGGGGACTATGGCTACACCTTC
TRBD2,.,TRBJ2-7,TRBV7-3,CASSLKGGSSYEQYF,TGTGCCAGCAGCTTAAAGGGAGGGAGCTCCTACGAGCAGTACTTC
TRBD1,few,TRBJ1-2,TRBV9,CASSGDSRFYGYTF,TGTGCCAGCAGCGGGGACAGTAGATTCTATGGCTACACCTTC
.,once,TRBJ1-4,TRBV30,CAWKEAAANEKLFF,TGTGCCTGGAAAGAGGCGGCCGCTAATGAAAAACTGTTTTTT
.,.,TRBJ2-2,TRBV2,CASSGLGVTGELFF,TGTGCCAGCAGCGGATTAGGGGTAACCGGGGAGCTGTTTTTT